This T cell receptor beta chain was sequenced in a study of CD8+CD57+ T cells in acquired aplastic anemia (dated 2018 in TCRdb). Regarding the study in general: DNA extracted from sorted CD4+ and CD8+ cells had a mean of roughly 3.4 ug, with a range of about 0.19 to 30 ug. CD8+CD57+ expansion was defined as a frequency above the mean frequency observed in healthy subjects. What the study reported, not specific to this receptor: Patients and healthy controls showed no significant difference in CD8+ Simpson's diversity (P=0.060). Roughly 29 CD8+ CDR3 sequences were shared between patients and controls but appeared highly expressed in patients and within their immunodominant clones.

With regard to this clonotype: Its binding antigen is unknown. The input lacks base qualities; no much larger clone sits a single base away.

Flow cytometry had shown CD8+CD57+ cell expansion in the patients selected for sequencing. Severe acquired aplastic anemia was diagnosed in all patients according to International Study of Aplastic Anemia and Agranulocytosis and Camitta criteria. No therapy had been received by the patients at the time of blood sampling. In this study, sorted CD4+ and CD8+ T cells from the blood of healthy subjects and of severe aplastic anemia patients had their TCR repertoires deep-sequenced. In the USA, patient enrollment took place under clinicaltrials.gov protocols 00001620, 01623167, 00001397, 00071045, 00081523 and 00961064. Ficoll-Paque density gradient centrifugation was used to isolate peripheral blood mononuclear cells. CD4+ and CD8+ T cells were sorted by FACS or magnetic beads before DNA extraction. Genomic DNA served as template for TCR beta VDJ combination and CDR3 sequence profiling. TCR repertoire sequencing was run on an Illumina HiSeq 2000. Per the authors' processing: Repertoire assessment relied on Simpson's diversity index, CDR3 size and DJ length profiles, and TRBV/TRBJ rearrangement plots. The most abundant DNA sequence in the deep sequencing data was taken as the immunodominant clone. CDR3 amino acid sequences were checked for sharing between subjects and were compared against published repertoires and the VDJdb database. TCRdb reprocessed the public reads (quality trimming at Q25 with fastp, clone calling with MiXCR) and kept in-frame beta chains. When rows share a CDR3 protein, they turn into one entry using the most common DNA and genes. The V and J calls shown here were made by TCRdb, not taken from the authors' results. In all, the sample holds tens of thousands of distinct CDR3 sequences, and under 80% of those were seen once. 59% of the sample comes from the top ten.

The origin of this receptor is a human donor with aplastic anemia. What was sequenced was sorted CD4+, CD8+, or CD8+CD57+ T cells (not recorded which) from PBMCs.

The sequenced DNA: TGTGCCAGCAGCGTCTCCGGGACGTCTAACACTGAAGCTTTCTTT. This encodes CASSVSGTSNTEAFF. This sequence uses TRBV13 and TRBJ1-1, and TRBD1 may be the D gene, going by 5 matching bases. Per the germline V gene (reference sequence), PRHDT is the CDR1 and FYEKMQ is the CDR2. Measured from the cysteine to the phenylalanine, the CDR3 is 15 residues long. Left in the record is the CDR3 DNA by itself, 45 bases read in frame from the first base. V is reduced by 5 bases and J by 2 bases, leaving a spacing of 15 bases between them.